These T cell receptor beta chains were read from a single sample in a study of cytomegalovirus exposure and HLA in healthy donors. The repertoire was sequenced with immunoSEQ multiplex PCR; TCRdb's copy has only in-frame clones and lacks some. The table lists more than 110,000 clones, just under 85% of them singletons. Sequencing was done on a sample of PBMCs. The receptors stem from a woman in her twenties or thirties in good health and CMV-seronegative. The CDR3 runs from the conserved cysteine through the conserved F or W. The order of the fields is CDR3 protein, CDR3 DNA, clone size, D gene, V gene, J gene. A D gene is named only where the DNA matches it firmly. The size of a clone is reported for some rows only, either as once, few or many, or as a class for expanded clones.

CDR3: CASLTRTAYNEQFF
DNA: TGTGCCAGCCTCACACGGACAGCTTACAATGAGCAGTTCTTC
size: once
D: -
V: TRBV6-1
J: TRBJ2-1

CDR3: CASSWTGFNSPLHF
DNA: TGTGCCAGCAGCTGGACAGGGTTTAATTCACCCCTCCACTTT
size: -
D: TRBD1
V: TRBV11-2
J: TRBJ1-6

CDR3: CASSLGLASPPDTQYF
DNA: TGTGCCAGCAGCTTGGGACTAGCTTCCCCCCCAGATACGCAGTATTTT
size: -
D: TRBD2
V: TRBV5-6
J: TRBJ2-3

CDR3: CASSELRLPRTEAFF
DNA: TGTGCCAGCAGTGAACTTAGACTCCCCCGGACTGAAGCTTTCTTT
size: once
D: -
V: TRBV6-1
J: TRBJ1-1

CDR3: CASSPRGQGPYEQYF
DNA: TGTGCCAGCTCACCACGGGGACAGGGTCCCTACGAGCAGTACTTC
size: -
D: TRBD1
V: TRBV18
J: TRBJ2-7

CDR3: CASRPFQGGRTEAFF
DNA: TGTGCCAGCAGGCCCTTTCAGGGTGGAAGGACTGAAGCTTTCTTT
size: -
D: -
V: TRBV2
J: TRBJ1-1

CDR3: CASSSPWAGLSYEQYF
DNA: TGTGCCAGCAGCTCCCCCTGGGCCGGCCTTTCCTACGAGCAGTACTTC
size: few
D: -
V: TRBV5-6
J: TRBJ2-7

CDR3: CARYRGVEKLFF
DNA: TGTGCCAGATATCGGGGGGTTGAAAAACTGTTTTTT
size: -
D: -
V: TRBV6-5
J: TRBJ1-4

CDR3: CASSSGQQGSRAQYF
DNA: TGTGCCAGCAGTTCCGGTCAACAGGGTAGCAGGGCCCAGTACTTC
size: -
D: -
V: TRBV6-5
J: TRBJ2-5

CDR3: CASSLLSSRTGPGSNEQFF
DNA: TGTGCCAGCAGCTTATTGTCCTCCCGGACAGGGCCGGGAAGTAATGAGCAGTTCTTC
size: -
D: TRBD1
V: TRBV7-2
J: TRBJ2-1

CDR3: CASSSTGGAGNTIYF
DNA: TGTGCCAGCAGTTCAACCGGGGGTGCTGGAAACACCATATATTTT
size: -
D: -
V: TRBV6-5
J: TRBJ1-3

CDR3: CASSLGTDYGYTF
DNA: TGTGCCAGCAGCTTAGGCACAGACTATGGCTACACCTTC
size: -
D: -
V: TRBV7-3
J: TRBJ1-2

CDR3: CASSDRGNSPLHF
DNA: TGTGCCAGCAGTGACAGGGGTAATTCACCCCTCCACTTT
size: -
D: -
V: TRBV2
J: TRBJ1-6

CDR3: CASSPTGANVLTF
DNA: TGTGCCAGCTCACCTACTGGGGCCAACGTCCTGACTTTC
size: -
D: -
V: TRBV18
J: TRBJ2-6

CDR3: CASNKYGGGGNTDTQYF
DNA: TGTGCCAGCAACAAGTACGGCGGGGGGGGAAACACAGATACGCAGTATTTT
size: -
D: TRBD2
V: TRBV5-4
J: TRBJ2-3

CDR3: CASSLTIGGDQSYEQYF
DNA: TGCGCCAGCAGCTTGACCATAGGGGGAGACCAATCCTACGAGCAGTACTTC
size: -
D: -
V: TRBV5-1
J: TRBJ2-7

CDR3: CASSYGGDSGSPLHF
DNA: TGTGCCAGCAGTTACGGAGGAGATTCTGGTTCACCCCTCCACTTT
size: once
D: -
V: TRBV6-6
J: TRBJ1-6

CDR3: CASMGLETIPSYNEQFF
DNA: TGTGCCAGCATGGGACTTGAGACGATTCCCTCCTACAATGAGCAGTTCTTC
size: -
D: -
V: TRBV2
J: TRBJ2-1

CDR3: CASSRRTAMNTEAFF
DNA: TGTGCCAGCAGCAGACGGACAGCCATGAACACTGAAGCTTTCTTT
size: -
D: -
V: TRBV5-4
J: TRBJ1-1

CDR3: CATSRDGFGYTF
DNA: TGTGCCACCAGCAGAGACGGTTTTGGCTACACCTTC
size: few
D: -
V: TRBV15
J: TRBJ1-2

CDR3: CASSKDTGDTQYF
DNA: TGTGCCAGCAGTAAAGATACAGGGGATACGCAGTATTTT
size: -
D: -
V: TRBV6-4
J: TRBJ2-3

CDR3: CASSVGGQGKTQYF
DNA: TGTGCCAGCAGCGTAGGGGGACAGGGCAAGACCCAGTACTTC
size: -
D: TRBD1
V: TRBV9
J: TRBJ2-5

CDR3: CASSLATGREAFF
DNA: TGTGCCAGCAGCTTAGCAACAGGGCGTGAAGCTTTCTTT
size: -
D: -
V: TRBV7-9
J: TRBJ1-1

CDR3: CASSLSLVQGAIGELFF
DNA: TGTGCCAGCAGTTTATCCTTGGTGCAGGGGGCTATCGGGGAGCTGTTTTTT
size: -
D: TRBD1
V: TRBV27
J: TRBJ2-2

CDR3: CASSQINLVYSDTQYF
DNA: TGCGCCAGCAGCCAAATAAACTTGGTTTATTCAGATACGCAGTATTTT
size: -
D: -
V: TRBV4-1
J: TRBJ2-3

CDR3: CASSMQGSGNTIYF
DNA: TGTGCCAGTAGTATGCAGGGATCCGGAAACACCATATATTTT
size: once
D: -
V: TRBV19
J: TRBJ1-3

CDR3: CASSLGVSGANVLTF
DNA: TGTGCCAGCAGCTTGGGAGTCTCTGGGGCCAACGTCCTGACTTTC
size: -
D: -
V: TRBV5-6
J: TRBJ2-6